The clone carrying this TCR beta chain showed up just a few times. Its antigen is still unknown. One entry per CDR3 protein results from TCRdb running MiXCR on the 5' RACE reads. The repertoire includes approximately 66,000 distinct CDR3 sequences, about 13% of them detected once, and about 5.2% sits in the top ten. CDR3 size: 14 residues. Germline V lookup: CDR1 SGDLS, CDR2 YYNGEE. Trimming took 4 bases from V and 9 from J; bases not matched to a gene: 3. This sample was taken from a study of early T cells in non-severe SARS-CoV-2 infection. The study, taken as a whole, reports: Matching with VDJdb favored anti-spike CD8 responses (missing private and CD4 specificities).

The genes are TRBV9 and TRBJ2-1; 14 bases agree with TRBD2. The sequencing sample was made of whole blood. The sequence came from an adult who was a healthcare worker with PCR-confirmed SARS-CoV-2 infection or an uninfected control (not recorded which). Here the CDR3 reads CASSMGLAGAEQFF. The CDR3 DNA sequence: TGTGCCAGCAGCATGGGACTAGCGGGAGCTGAGCAGTTCTTC.